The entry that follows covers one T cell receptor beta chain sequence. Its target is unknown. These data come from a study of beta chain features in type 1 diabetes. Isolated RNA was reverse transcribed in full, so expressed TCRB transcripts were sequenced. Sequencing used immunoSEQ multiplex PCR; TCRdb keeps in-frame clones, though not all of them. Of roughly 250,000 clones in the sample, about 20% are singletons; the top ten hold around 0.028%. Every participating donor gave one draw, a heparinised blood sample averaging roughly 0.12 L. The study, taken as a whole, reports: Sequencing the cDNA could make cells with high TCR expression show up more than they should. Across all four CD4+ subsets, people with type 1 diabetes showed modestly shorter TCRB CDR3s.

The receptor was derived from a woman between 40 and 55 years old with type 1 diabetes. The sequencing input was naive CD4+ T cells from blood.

This chain's CDR3 is CASSLRLAGASTDTQYF. CDR3 bases: TGTGCCAGCAGCTTGAGACTAGCGGGGGCTAGCACAGATACGCAGTATTTT. The chain has TRBV5-4 and TRBJ2-3; the match to TRBD2 covers 12 bases. Germline V gene lookup returns CDR1 SGHNT and CDR2 YYREEE (reference sequence). The V gene end was trimmed by 1 base and the J gene end by 0 bases; junction bases not matched to a gene: 3. This CDR3 has 17 residues. The variable domain in full, with the rest retrieved from reference TRBV5-4 and TRBJ2-3, is ETGVTQSPTHLIKTRGQQVTLRCSSQSGHNTVSWYQQALGQGPQFIFQYYREEENGRGNFPPRFSGLQFPNYSSELNVNALELDDSALYLCASSLRLAGASTDTQYFGPGTRLTVL.